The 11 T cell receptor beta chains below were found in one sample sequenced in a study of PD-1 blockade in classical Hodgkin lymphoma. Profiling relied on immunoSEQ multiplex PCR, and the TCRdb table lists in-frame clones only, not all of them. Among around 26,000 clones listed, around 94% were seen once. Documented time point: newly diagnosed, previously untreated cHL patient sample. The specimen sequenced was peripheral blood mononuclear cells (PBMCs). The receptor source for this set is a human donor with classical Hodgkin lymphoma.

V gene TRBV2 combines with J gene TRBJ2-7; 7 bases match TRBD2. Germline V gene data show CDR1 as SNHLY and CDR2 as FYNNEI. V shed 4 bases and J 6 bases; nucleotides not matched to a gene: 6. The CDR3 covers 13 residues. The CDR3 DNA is TGTGCCAGCAGTGGCCTGGCGGGAGTCGAGCAGTACTTC. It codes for CASSGLAGVEQYF.

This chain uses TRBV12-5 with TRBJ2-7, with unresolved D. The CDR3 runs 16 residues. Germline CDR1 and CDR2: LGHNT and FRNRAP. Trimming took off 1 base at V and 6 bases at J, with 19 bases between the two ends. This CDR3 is CASGLEGIQSVGEQYF. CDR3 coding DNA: TGTGCTAGTGGTTTGGAAGGGATTCAGTCGGTTGGCGAGCAGTACTTC. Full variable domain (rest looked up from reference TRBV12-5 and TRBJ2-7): DARVTQTPRHKVTEMGQEVTMRCQPILGHNTVFWYRQTMMQGLELLAYFRNRAPLDDSGMPKDRFSAEMPDATLATLKIQPSEPRDSAVYFCASGLEGIQSVGEQYFGPGTRLTVT.

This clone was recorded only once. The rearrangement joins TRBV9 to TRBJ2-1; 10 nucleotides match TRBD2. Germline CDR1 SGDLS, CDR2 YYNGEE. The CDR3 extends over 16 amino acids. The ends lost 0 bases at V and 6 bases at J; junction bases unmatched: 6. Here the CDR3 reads CASSVGSGRAGNEQFF. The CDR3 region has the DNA TGTGCCAGCAGCGTAGGCAGCGGGAGGGCCGGCAATGAGCAGTTCTTC. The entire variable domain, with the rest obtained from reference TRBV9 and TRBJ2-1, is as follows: DSGVTQTPKHLITATGQRVTLRCSPRSGDLSVYWYQQSLDQGLQFLIQYYNGEERAKGNILERFSAQQFPDLHSELNLSSLELGDSALYFCASSVGSGRAGNEQFFGPGTRLTVL.

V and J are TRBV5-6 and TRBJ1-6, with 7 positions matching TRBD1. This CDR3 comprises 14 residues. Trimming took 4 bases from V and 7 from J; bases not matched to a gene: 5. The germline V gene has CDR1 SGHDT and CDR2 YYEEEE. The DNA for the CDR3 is TGTGCCAGCAGCGTGACAGGGATCAATTCACCCCTCCACTTT. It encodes CASSVTGINSPLHF. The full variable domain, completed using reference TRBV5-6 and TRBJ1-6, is DAGVTQSPTHLIKTRGQQVTLRCSPKSGHDTVSWYQQALGQGPQFIFQYYEEEERQRGNFPDRFSGHQFPNYSSELNVNALLLGDSALYLCASSVTGINSPLHFGNGTRLTVT.

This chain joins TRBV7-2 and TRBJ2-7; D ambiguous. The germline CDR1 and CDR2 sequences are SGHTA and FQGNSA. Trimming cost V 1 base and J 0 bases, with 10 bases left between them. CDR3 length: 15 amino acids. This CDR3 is CASSLDYGDSYEQYF. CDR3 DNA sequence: TGTGCCAGCAGCTTAGATTATGGTGACTCCTACGAGCAGTACTTC.

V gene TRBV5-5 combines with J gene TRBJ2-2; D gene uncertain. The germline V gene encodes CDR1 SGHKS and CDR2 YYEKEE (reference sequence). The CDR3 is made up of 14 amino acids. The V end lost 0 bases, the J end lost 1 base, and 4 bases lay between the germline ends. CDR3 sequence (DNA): TGTGCCAGCAGCTTGGGTCTGAACACCGGGGAGCTGTTTTTT. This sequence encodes CASSLGLNTGELFF.

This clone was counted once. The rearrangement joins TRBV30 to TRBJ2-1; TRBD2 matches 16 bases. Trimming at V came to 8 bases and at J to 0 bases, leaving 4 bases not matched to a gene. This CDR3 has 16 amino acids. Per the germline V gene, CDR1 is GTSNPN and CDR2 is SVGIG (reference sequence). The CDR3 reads CAGTSGGASSYNEQFF. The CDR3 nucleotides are TGTGCCGGGACTAGCGGGGGGGCGAGCTCCTACAATGAGCAGTTCTTC.

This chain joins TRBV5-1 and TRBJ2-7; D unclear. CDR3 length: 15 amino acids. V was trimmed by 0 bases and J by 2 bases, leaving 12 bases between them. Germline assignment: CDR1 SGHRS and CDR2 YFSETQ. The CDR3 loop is CASSLALGEAYEQYF. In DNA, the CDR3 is TGCGCCAGCAGCTTGGCGTTAGGTGAAGCCTACGAGCAGTACTTC.

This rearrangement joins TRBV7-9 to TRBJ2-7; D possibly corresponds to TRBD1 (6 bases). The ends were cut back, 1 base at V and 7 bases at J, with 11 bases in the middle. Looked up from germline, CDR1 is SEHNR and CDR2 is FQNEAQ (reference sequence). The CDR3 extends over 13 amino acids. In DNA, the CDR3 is TGTGCCAGCAGCTTAGGGACAGCCAGTGAGCAGTACTTC. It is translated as CASSLGTASEQYF.

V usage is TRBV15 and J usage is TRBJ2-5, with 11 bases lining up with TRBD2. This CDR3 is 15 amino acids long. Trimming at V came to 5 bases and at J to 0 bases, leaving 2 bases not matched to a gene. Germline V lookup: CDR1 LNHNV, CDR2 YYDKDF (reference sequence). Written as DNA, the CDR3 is TGTGCCACCAGCGCGGGACTAGCGGACCAAGAGACCCAGTACTTC. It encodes CATSAGLADQETQYF.

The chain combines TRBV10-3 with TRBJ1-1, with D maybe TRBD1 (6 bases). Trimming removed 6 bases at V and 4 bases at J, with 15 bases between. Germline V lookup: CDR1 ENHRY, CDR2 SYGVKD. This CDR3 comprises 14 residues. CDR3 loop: CAIRGKQGPTEAFF. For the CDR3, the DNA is TGTGCCATCAGGGGTAAACAGGGCCCCACTGAAGCTTTCTTT.